This T cell receptor (beta chain) was recovered during a study of blood T cells in healthy people across ages. V shed 5 bases and J 2 bases; nucleotides not matched to a gene: 15. Looked up from germline, CDR1 is MGHRA and CDR2 is YSYEKL. This CDR3 contains 18 residues. A second PCR of 7 to 11 cycles used a sample-barcoded 5' primer and a J-beta primer mix. Each cDNA molecule carried a tag from a template-switch adaptor that contained 12 random nucleotides. TCRdb recomputed calls from the 5' RACE reads with MiXCR, one row per CDR3 protein. The repertoire includes approximately 600,000 distinct CDR3 sequences, under 70% of them detected once, and around 37% sits in the top ten. This clonotype has more than one count but fewer than ten.

This chain uses TRBV4-1 with TRBJ2-3; 8 bases are a match to TRBD2. Sequencing used blood. The sequence derives from a man aged 55 to 69 in good health. The CDR3 region has the DNA TGCGCCAGCAGCGCACCCGGGACTAGACGACAAATCACAGATACGCAGTATTTT. This codes for CASSAPGTRRQITDTQYF.